Each of the 5 T cell receptor beta chains below was sequenced from the same sample in a study of shared clonotypes between healthy human individuals. This table comes from immunoSEQ multiplex PCR, and its TCRdb copy is limited to in-frame clones, with some not included. The sample comprises fewer than 650,000 clones, about 82% of which are singletons, and around 13% rests with the top ten. What was sequenced was PBMCs. These receptors all stem from a woman aged 40 to 55 in good health. Some clones in this sample may be carry-over from other donors' samples.

This clone was seen a single time. The chain employs TRBV7-2 and TRBJ2-7; 8 bases are a match to TRBD2. V trimming: 5 bases; J trimming: 0 bases; junction bases outside the gene matches: 9. The CDR3 has 16 amino acids. CDR1 is SGHTA, CDR2 FQGNSA, per germline. The CDR3, as DNA: TGTGCCAGCAGCAATCCCGGGAGGGGGAGCTCCTACGAGCAGTACTTC. This encodes CASSNPGRGSSYEQYF. The full variable domain, rest sourced from reference TRBV7-2 and TRBJ2-7, is GAGVSQSPSNKVTEKGKDVELRCDPISGHTALYWYRQSLGQGLEFLIYFQGNSAPDKSGLPSDRFSAERTGGSVSTLTIQRTQQEDSAVYLCASSNPGRGSSYEQYFGPGTRLTVT.

The rearrangement links TRBV19 to TRBJ2-7; the match to TRBD1 covers 11 bases. Germline CDR1 is LNHDA and CDR2 is SQIVND (reference sequence). This CDR3 has 14 amino acids. The ends lost 5 bases at V and 3 bases at J; junction bases unmatched: 3. The CDR3 is CASSLGTGGYEQYF. CDR3 sequence (DNA): TGTGCCAGTAGTCTCGGGACAGGGGGCTACGAGCAGTACTTC.

The rearrangement joins TRBV27 to TRBJ1-5; 7 bases agree with TRBD1. Germline V gene sequence: CDR1 MNHEY, CDR2 SMNVEV (reference sequence). V trimming: 4 bases; J trimming: 8 bases; junction bases outside the gene matches: 8. The CDR3 contains 14 residues. The CDR3 region has the DNA TGTGCCAGCAGTTCGACAGGGTGGGGGGAGCCCCAGCATTTT. It is translated as CASSSTGWGEPQHF.

The gene calls are TRBV29-1 and TRBJ2-7; 8 bases are shared with TRBD1. V dropped 0 bases and J dropped 1; count of bases not matched to a gene: 5. The CDR3 runs to 15 residues. Per germline, CDR1 SQVTM and CDR2 ANQGSEA. The DNA for the CDR3 is TGCAGCGTTGAAGAACGGGGGACAGGTTCCTACGAGCAGTACTTC. It codes for CSVEERGTGSYEQYF.

The chain carries TRBV9 and TRBJ2-5; 11 nucleotides line up with TRBD2. The V gene end was trimmed by 3 bases and the J gene end by 4 bases; junction bases not matched to a gene: 8. CDR3 size: 16 residues. Germline V gives CDR1 SGDLS, CDR2 YYNGEE. CDR3 in DNA: TGTGCCAGCAGCGGAATGTTAGCGGGGGGGGCAGAGACCCAGTACTTC. The encoded protein is CASSGMLAGGAETQYF.